Here is one TCR beta chain with its context. Its antigen is unidentified. In germline, CDR1 is SGHRS, CDR2 YFSETQ. Trimming took 5 bases from V and 0 from J, leaving 11 bases between them. CDR3 length: 15 amino acids. The data stem from a study of T cell responses to AZD1222 COVID-19 vaccine. Study summary: Analyses pooled second doses at about 4 or about 12 weeks.

The table came from immunoSEQ multiplex PCR; TCRdb's copy has only in-frame clones and leaves some out. The table includes some 110,000 clones, roughly nine tenths detected once. Overall study results and limits: The donor group comprised mostly white British people and more females; the analysis possibly underestimated clonal diversity.

Sequencing used peripheral blood, obtained on day 0 of AZD1222 vaccination. The rearrangement links TRBV5-1 to TRBJ2-2; D ambiguous. The origin of this receptor is an adult in good health. The CDR3 nucleotides are TGCGCCAGCAGTCTCGAGCAGGCGAACACCGGGGAGCTGTTTTTT. Translating it yields CASSLEQANTGELFF.